This is a list of T cell receptor beta chains from one sample in a study of blood T cell repertoires in COVID-19. The assay was immunoSEQ multiplex PCR, and TCRdb's table has in-frame clones only and misses some. The sample records roughly 100,000 clones, roughly 80% being singletons. The sequenced material came from peripheral blood. Receptors were obtained from a man between 60 and 70 years old with active or convalescent COVID-19. Both conserved end residues are part of each CDR3. The order of the fields is CDR3 DNA, CDR3 protein, V gene, D gene, clone size, J gene. A D gene is named only where the DNA matches it firmly. Clone size is stated in some rows and not others, as once, few, many or a class when expanded.

DNA: TGCGCCAGCAGCCAGTCCCCGACAGGGGGAGCGGAAAAACTGTTTTTT
CDR3: CASSQSPTGGAEKLFF
V: TRBV4-1
D: TRBD1
size: -
J: TRBJ1-4

DNA: TGTGCCAGCAGGGACAGCCTTAATGAAAAACTGTTTTTT
CDR3: CASRDSLNEKLFF
V: TRBV3-1/TRBV3-2
D: -
size: few
J: TRBJ1-4

DNA: TGTGCCAGCAGCCAAGGGGGGGGAGGGCCGCCAGATACGCAGTATTTT
CDR3: CASSQGGGGPPDTQYF
V: TRBV3-1/TRBV3-2
D: TRBD2
size: -
J: TRBJ2-3

DNA: TGTGCCAGTAGTATCGCCGCAGGGATGAACACTGAAGCTTTCTTT
CDR3: CASSIAAGMNTEAFF
V: TRBV19
D: -
size: -
J: TRBJ1-1

DNA: TGCGCCAGCAGTCAAGACAGATGGACTAGCGGGAGGCATGAGCAGTTCTTC
CDR3: CASSQDRWTSGRHEQFF
V: TRBV23-1
D: TRBD2
size: -
J: TRBJ2-1

DNA: TGTGCCAGTAGTAGTTTGGGACTAGCGGGAGAGGAGCAGTTCTTC
CDR3: CASSSLGLAGEEQFF
V: TRBV19
D: TRBD2
size: -
J: TRBJ2-1

DNA: TGTGCCAGCAGTCTTAGCGGGAGCGTCACCGGGGAGCTGTTTTTT
CDR3: CASSLSGSVTGELFF
V: TRBV27
D: TRBD2
size: -
J: TRBJ2-2

DNA: TGTGCCAGCACCATGACGGGAGGGCAGTATTTT
CDR3: CASTMTGGQYF
V: TRBV6-6
D: TRBD2
size: -
J: TRBJ2-3

DNA: TGTGCCAGCAGCCGAGTAGGAGGGAACACCGGGGAGCTGTTTTTT
CDR3: CASSRVGGNTGELFF
V: TRBV5-4
D: -
size: -
J: TRBJ2-2

DNA: TGTGCCAGCAGAGCCGGGACAGGGGGAAATCAGCCCCAGCATTTT
CDR3: CASRAGTGGNQPQHF
V: TRBV2
D: TRBD1
size: -
J: TRBJ1-5

DNA: TGTGCCAGCAGCGTAGGAGGGAACACCGGGGAGCTGTTTTTT
CDR3: CASSVGGNTGELFF
V: TRBV9
D: -
size: once
J: TRBJ2-2

DNA: TGTGCCTGGAGTTCTGACAGGGTGGGGGAAAAACTGTTTTTT
CDR3: CAWSSDRVGEKLFF
V: TRBV30
D: TRBD1
size: -
J: TRBJ1-4

DNA: TGTGCCAGCAGCCCCCGCGGGAGCTCCTATAATTCACCCCTCCACTTT
CDR3: CASSPRGSSYNSPLHF
V: TRBV11-3
D: -
size: -
J: TRBJ1-6

DNA: TGTGCCAGCAGGGCCGCGGATGAGCAGTTCTTC
CDR3: CASRAADEQFF
V: TRBV6-5
D: -
size: once
J: TRBJ2-1

DNA: TGCGCCAGCAGCCAAGGGCAGGGGGCGAGCTATGGCTACACCTTC
CDR3: CASSQGQGASYGYTF
V: TRBV4-1
D: TRBD1
size: few
J: TRBJ1-2

DNA: TGTGCCAGCAGAAATAAGGTCGGGACATCGAACACCGGGGAGCTGTTTTTT
CDR3: CASRNKVGTSNTGELFF
V: TRBV5-4
D: -
size: -
J: TRBJ2-2

DNA: TGTGCCAGCAGCCTACAGGACTACGAGCAGTACTTC
CDR3: CASSLQDYEQYF
V: TRBV11-2
D: -
size: -
J: TRBJ2-7

DNA: TGTGCCAGCAGTTTCGACAGGGAAGAAAAACTGTTTTTT
CDR3: CASSFDREEKLFF
V: TRBV6-5
D: TRBD1
size: -
J: TRBJ1-4

DNA: TGTGCCAGCAGCTTATATCCGACTAGCGCTCCGAGTGGGGCCAACGTCCTGACTTTC
CDR3: CASSLYPTSAPSGANVLTF
V: TRBV7-9
D: TRBD2
size: -
J: TRBJ2-6

DNA: TGTGCCAGCAGTTTATCGGGGTGGTCTAATGAAAAACTGTTTTTT
CDR3: CASSLSGWSNEKLFF
V: TRBV28
D: -
size: -
J: TRBJ1-4

DNA: TGTGCCAGCAGCGTAGGGGCCATGGATGAGCAGTTCTTC
CDR3: CASSVGAMDEQFF
V: TRBV9
D: -
size: -
J: TRBJ2-1

DNA: TGTGCCATAAGTGAGGGTGGGGGGGATCAGCCCCAGCATTTT
CDR3: CAISEGGGDQPQHF
V: TRBV10-3
D: -
size: -
J: TRBJ1-5

DNA: TGTGCCAGCAGCATATCCCTCTCCTACGAGCAGTACTTC
CDR3: CASSISLSYEQYF
V: TRBV3-1/TRBV3-2
D: -
size: -
J: TRBJ2-7

DNA: TGTGCCAGCGCCAGGGACAGGGGCCCCGGGGAGCTGTTTTTT
CDR3: CASARDRGPGELFF
V: TRBV2
D: TRBD1
size: -
J: TRBJ2-2

DNA: TGTGCCACCAGTGACCGACTAGCGGGAGGCCCAGATACGCAGTATTTT
CDR3: CATSDRLAGGPDTQYF
V: TRBV24-1
D: TRBD2
size: -
J: TRBJ2-3

DNA: TGTGCCAGCAGCTCCAAGCGGGACGCCGAAAGCACAGATACGCAGTATTTT
CDR3: CASSSKRDAESTDTQYF
V: TRBV7-6
D: TRBD2
size: -
J: TRBJ2-3

DNA: TGTGCCAGCAGCCAAGGAGGAGGGCAAACCGGGGAGCTGTTTTTT
CDR3: CASSQGGGQTGELFF
V: TRBV4-2
D: -
size: -
J: TRBJ2-2

DNA: TGTGCCAGCAGAAATAGCGGGAGGACCGGGGAGCTGTTTTTT
CDR3: CASRNSGRTGELFF
V: TRBV28
D: TRBD2
size: few
J: TRBJ2-2

DNA: TGTGCCAGCAGCGTAGGACTAGCGGGAGACACAGATACGCAGTATTTT
CDR3: CASSVGLAGDTDTQYF
V: TRBV9
D: TRBD2
size: -
J: TRBJ2-3

DNA: TGTGCCAGTAGTATAGGGTGGGGCCTCCACTCCTACGAGCAGTACTTC
CDR3: CASSIGWGLHSYEQYF
V: TRBV19
D: -
size: -
J: TRBJ2-7

DNA: TGTGCCAGCCTCCATGGGGGGGGCGCGAATGGCTACACCTTC
CDR3: CASLHGGGANGYTF
V: TRBV28
D: -
size: -
J: TRBJ1-2

DNA: TGTGCCAGCAGTTACTCAATAGCGGACACAGATACGCAGTATTTT
CDR3: CASSYSIADTDTQYF
V: TRBV6-5
D: -
size: -
J: TRBJ2-3

DNA: TGTGCCAGCAACCAGGGGGCTTTTAACACTGAAGCTTTCTTT
CDR3: CASNQGAFNTEAFF
V: TRBV28
D: TRBD1
size: few
J: TRBJ1-1

DNA: TGCGCCAGCAGCCTCGACAGTTTGGGCGTCTCCTACAATGAGCAGTTCTTC
CDR3: CASSLDSLGVSYNEQFF
V: TRBV4-3
D: -
size: -
J: TRBJ2-1

DNA: TGTGCCAGCAGCCCACAGGGGTCGAACACTGAAGCTTTCTTT
CDR3: CASSPQGSNTEAFF
V: TRBV6-5
D: TRBD1
size: once
J: TRBJ1-1

DNA: TGTGCCAGCAGCTTAGACCCTAGCGGGCTGAACACCGGGGAGCTGTTTTTT
CDR3: CASSLDPSGLNTGELFF
V: TRBV7-2
D: TRBD2
size: many
J: TRBJ2-2

DNA: TGTGCCAGCAGTGTCATGGACAGAGGCTACGAGCAGTACTTC
CDR3: CASSVMDRGYEQYF
V: TRBV2
D: -
size: -
J: TRBJ2-7

DNA: TGCAGCGTGAGGGGGAACAGGGTTAACACCGGGGAGCTGTTTTTT
CDR3: CSVRGNRVNTGELFF
V: TRBV29-1
D: -
size: -
J: TRBJ2-2

DNA: TGCGCCACCATGGCTCTCGGACAAAATGGCAATCAGCCCCAGCATTTT
CDR3: CATMALGQNGNQPQHF
V: TRBV10-2
D: -
size: -
J: TRBJ1-5

DNA: TGTGCCAGCAGCGCCGCCGACAGGGAAGCTGAAGCTTTCTTT
CDR3: CASSAADREAEAFF
V: TRBV7-9
D: TRBD1
size: -
J: TRBJ1-1

DNA: TGTGCCAGCAGCAAGGACAGGGGGCGGGAGACCCAGTACTTC
CDR3: CASSKDRGRETQYF
V: TRBV21-1
D: -
size: -
J: TRBJ2-5

DNA: TGCGCCAGCAGCTTGGCCGCCGGGACTCCCTCCGGCACTGAAGCTTTCTTT
CDR3: CASSLAAGTPSGTEAFF
V: TRBV5-1
D: -
size: -
J: TRBJ1-1

DNA: TGTGCCAGCAGCTTCCGAGGAGGGAGGCTATTCTCCTACAATGAGCAGTTCTTC
CDR3: CASSFRGGRLFSYNEQFF
V: TRBV5-4
D: -
size: few
J: TRBJ2-1

DNA: TGTGCCAGCAGCTTAGGACTAGCGGGAGGGTCGACAGATACGCAGTATTTT
CDR3: CASSLGLAGGSTDTQYF
V: TRBV7-9
D: TRBD2
size: -
J: TRBJ2-3

DNA: TGTGCCAGCAGCCATCTTTTTAATGAAAAACTGTTTTTT
CDR3: CASSHLFNEKLFF
V: TRBV3-1/TRBV3-2
D: -
size: -
J: TRBJ1-4

DNA: TGTGCCAGCAGTTCCGGGACAGCCGCCTACGAGCAGTACTTC
CDR3: CASSSGTAAYEQYF
V: TRBV6-6
D: TRBD1
size: -
J: TRBJ2-7

DNA: TGTGCCAGCAGCTTAGTCGACGGGAATTGGGGCTACACCTTC
CDR3: CASSLVDGNWGYTF
V: TRBV11-2
D: -
size: -
J: TRBJ1-2

DNA: TGTGCCAGCAGCGTAGAAGGGACAGGGGTTTCACCCCTCCACTTT
CDR3: CASSVEGTGVSPLHF
V: TRBV9
D: TRBD1
size: -
J: TRBJ1-6

DNA: TGTGCCAGCAGCGCCGGGACAGGTACCGGGGGACAGTACTTC
CDR3: CASSAGTGTGGQYF
V: TRBV11-1
D: TRBD1
size: once
J: TRBJ2-7

DNA: TGTGCCAGCAGCCCCCCGAGTAGCGGCAGAGGAAAGAAACTGTTTTTT
CDR3: CASSPPSSGRGKKLFF
V: TRBV27
D: -
size: -
J: TRBJ1-4

DNA: TGTGCCAGCAGTGAAGCGCTTGGGGGGGTTGAGCAGTTCTTC
CDR3: CASSEALGGVEQFF
V: TRBV6-1
D: TRBD2
size: once
J: TRBJ2-1

DNA: TGTGCCAGCAGCCAACTTCTAGGTTACGAGCAGTACTTC
CDR3: CASSQLLGYEQYF
V: TRBV14
D: -
size: -
J: TRBJ2-7

DNA: TGTGCCAGCAGCTTAATGACAGACAATCAGCCCCAGCATTTT
CDR3: CASSLMTDNQPQHF
V: TRBV7-9
D: -
size: -
J: TRBJ1-5

DNA: TGTGCCAGCAGAGAGACAGGGGGTAGGAAAGCTTTCTTT
CDR3: CASRETGGRKAFF
V: TRBV6-5
D: TRBD1
size: -
J: TRBJ1-1